The rows below give T cell receptor beta chains drawn from one sample of a study of shared clonotypes between healthy human individuals. Clones were read by immunoSEQ multiplex PCR, and TCRdb kept only the in-frame ones, dropping some. The table records 470,000 or so clones, around 80% of them present only once. The sequencing sample was made of PBMCs. These receptors originate from a woman between 35 and 50 years old in good health. Some clones in this sample may be carry-over from other donors' samples. CDR3s include the opening cysteine and the closing phenylalanine or tryptophan. D genes are given only for firm matches. The size of a clone is reported for some rows only, either as once, few or many, or as a class for expanded clones.

J gene: TRBJ2-1
D gene: NA
V gene: TRBV19
clone size: NA
CDR3 protein: CATEKLQGGNEQFF
CDR3 DNA: TGTGCCACCGAAAAGTTACAAGGTGGCAATGAGCAGTTCTTC

J gene: TRBJ2-1
D gene: TRBD2
V gene: TRBV29-1
clone size: NA
CDR3 protein: CSVEDWGRPPREGQYNEQFF
CDR3 DNA: TGCAGCGTTGAAGATTGGGGACGTCCCCCGCGGGAGGGCCAGTACAATGAGCAGTTCTTC

J gene: TRBJ1-1
D gene: NA
V gene: TRBV6-6
clone size: NA
CDR3 protein: CASSQRSGEPEAFF
CDR3 DNA: TGTGCCAGCAGCCAGCGTTCAGGGGAACCTGAAGCTTTCTTT

J gene: TRBJ2-3
D gene: TRBD2
V gene: TRBV9
clone size: NA
CDR3 protein: CASSVASGTDTQYF
CDR3 DNA: TGTGCCAGCAGCGTGGCTAGCGGAACAGATACGCAGTATTTT

J gene: TRBJ2-1
D gene: TRBD2
V gene: TRBV10-2
clone size: NA
CDR3 protein: CASTGTSGYNEQFF
CDR3 DNA: TGCGCCAGCACGGGGACTAGCGGCTACAATGAGCAGTTCTTC

J gene: TRBJ1-5
D gene: NA
V gene: TRBV18
clone size: NA
CDR3 protein: CASSPQGPPDQPQHF
CDR3 DNA: TGTGCCAGCTCACCTCAGGGGCCCCCCGATCAGCCCCAGCATTTT

J gene: TRBJ1-2
D gene: NA
V gene: TRBV30
clone size: NA
CDR3 protein: CAWSVTLPTEANYGYTF
CDR3 DNA: TGTGCCTGGAGTGTAACCCTCCCAACAGAGGCCAACTATGGCTACACCTTC

J gene: TRBJ2-3
D gene: TRBD2
V gene: TRBV2
clone size: once
CDR3 protein: CASTTLAGITDTQYF
CDR3 DNA: TGTGCCAGCACCACACTAGCGGGAATCACAGATACGCAGTATTTT

J gene: TRBJ2-7
D gene: TRBD2
V gene: TRBV28
clone size: NA
CDR3 protein: CASSSIAGAYEQYF
CDR3 DNA: TGTGCCAGCAGTTCTATAGCGGGAGCCTACGAGCAGTACTTC

J gene: TRBJ2-1
D gene: TRBD2
V gene: TRBV7-8
clone size: NA
CDR3 protein: CASSFEAGEEFF
CDR3 DNA: TGTGCCAGCAGCTTTGAAGCGGGAGAAGAGTTCTTC

J gene: TRBJ1-1
D gene: TRBD1
V gene: TRBV28
clone size: NA
CDR3 protein: CASKGQGARGGEAFF
CDR3 DNA: TGTGCCAGCAAGGGACAGGGGGCGCGGGGAGGTGAAGCTTTCTTT

J gene: TRBJ2-3
D gene: NA
V gene: TRBV5-4
clone size: once
CDR3 protein: CASSLDPDTQYF
CDR3 DNA: TGTGCCAGCAGCTTGGATCCAGATACGCAGTATTTT

J gene: TRBJ2-1
D gene: TRBD2
V gene: TRBV11-2
clone size: NA
CDR3 protein: CASSFRGSGMDNEQFF
CDR3 DNA: TGTGCCAGCAGCTTCCGAGGTAGCGGGATGGACAATGAGCAGTTCTTC

J gene: TRBJ1-1
D gene: NA
V gene: TRBV2
clone size: NA
CDR3 protein: CASSVTSDTEAFF
CDR3 DNA: TGTGCCAGCAGTGTGACATCGGACACTGAAGCTTTCTTT

J gene: TRBJ2-3
D gene: NA
V gene: TRBV4-1
clone size: NA
CDR3 protein: CASSQDPILKPQSADTQYF
CDR3 DNA: TGCGCCAGCAGCCAAGACCCCATATTAAAGCCCCAGAGTGCAGATACGCAGTATTTT

J gene: TRBJ1-1
D gene: NA
V gene: TRBV9
clone size: NA
CDR3 protein: CASSVGDILFTEAFF
CDR3 DNA: TGTGCCAGCAGCGTAGGGGACATCCTTTTCACTGAAGCTTTCTTT

J gene: TRBJ2-1
D gene: TRBD2
V gene: TRBV28
clone size: few
CDR3 protein: CASSFEGRTSGYNEQFF
CDR3 DNA: TGTGCCAGCAGTTTCGAGGGGCGGACTAGCGGGTACAATGAGCAGTTCTTC

J gene: TRBJ2-3
D gene: TRBD2
V gene: TRBV5-1
clone size: NA
CDR3 protein: CASSFSSGSLTDTQYF
CDR3 DNA: TGCGCCAGCAGCTTCTCCAGCGGGAGTTTAACAGATACGCAGTATTTT

J gene: TRBJ1-5
D gene: NA
V gene: TRBV5-6
clone size: NA
CDR3 protein: CASSFGGSQPQHF
CDR3 DNA: TGTGCCAGCAGCTTCGGGGGTAGTCAGCCCCAGCATTTT

J gene: TRBJ2-2
D gene: NA
V gene: TRBV28
clone size: few
CDR3 protein: CASSLGLAGIGELFF
CDR3 DNA: TGTGCCAGCAGTTTAGGGCTAGCAGGAATCGGGGAGCTGTTTTTT

J gene: TRBJ2-7
D gene: NA
V gene: TRBV25-1
clone size: NA
CDR3 protein: CASSNAGIQSYEQYF
CDR3 DNA: TGTGCCAGCAGTAACGCCGGGATCCAATCCTACGAGCAGTACTTC

J gene: TRBJ1-5
D gene: NA
V gene: TRBV6-1
clone size: NA
CDR3 protein: CASSEVAGRGSQPQHF
CDR3 DNA: TGTGCCAGCAGTGAAGTCGCGGGTAGGGGAAGCCAGCCCCAGCATTTT

J gene: TRBJ2-7
D gene: TRBD1
V gene: TRBV28
clone size: NA
CDR3 protein: CASIQDRPPYEQYF
CDR3 DNA: TGTGCCAGCATCCAGGACAGGCCCCCCTACGAGCAGTACTTC

J gene: TRBJ1-1
D gene: NA
V gene: TRBV27
clone size: NA
CDR3 protein: CASSRWGTEAFF
CDR3 DNA: TGTGCCAGCAGCAGGTGGGGGACTGAAGCTTTCTTT

J gene: TRBJ2-3
D gene: TRBD2
V gene: TRBV30
clone size: NA
CDR3 protein: CAWSFGLAGGLPQYF
CDR3 DNA: TGTGCCTGGAGTTTTGGACTAGCGGGAGGGCTTCCGCAGTATTTT

J gene: TRBJ2-3
D gene: NA
V gene: TRBV4-1
clone size: NA
CDR3 protein: CASSQPAAGGTQYF
CDR3 DNA: TGCGCCAGCAGCCAACCGGCGGCAGGCGGTACGCAGTATTTT

J gene: TRBJ2-5
D gene: NA
V gene: TRBV27
clone size: NA
CDR3 protein: CASSLSRTPTRTQYF
CDR3 DNA: TGTGCCAGCAGTTTATCGCGGACGCCCACCAGGACCCAGTACTTC

J gene: TRBJ2-1
D gene: TRBD2
V gene: TRBV7-2
clone size: NA
CDR3 protein: CASSLSAGGYNEQFF
CDR3 DNA: TGTGCCAGCAGCTTATCGGCGGGAGGTTACAATGAGCAGTTCTTC

J gene: TRBJ2-1
D gene: NA
V gene: TRBV5-1
clone size: once
CDR3 protein: CASTESSYNEQFF
CDR3 DNA: TGCGCCAGCACGGAGAGCTCCTACAATGAGCAGTTCTTC

J gene: TRBJ2-3
D gene: TRBD2
V gene: TRBV18
clone size: few
CDR3 protein: CASSPQSGRGTDTQYF
CDR3 DNA: TGTGCCAGCTCGCCCCAAAGCGGGAGGGGGACAGATACGCAGTATTTT

J gene: TRBJ2-7
D gene: NA
V gene: TRBV6-6
clone size: NA
CDR3 protein: CASSMNRVDEQYF
CDR3 DNA: TGTGCCAGCAGCATGAATCGGGTGGACGAGCAGTACTTC

J gene: TRBJ2-5
D gene: NA
V gene: TRBV5-4
clone size: NA
CDR3 protein: CAIQYGPTGETQYF
CDR3 DNA: TGTGCCATCCAGTATGGACCGACAGGAGAGACCCAGTACTTC

J gene: TRBJ2-7
D gene: NA
V gene: TRBV2
clone size: NA
CDR3 protein: CASTIRWEQYF
CDR3 DNA: TGTGCCAGCACCATACGCTGGGAGCAGTACTTC

J gene: TRBJ2-1
D gene: TRBD2
V gene: TRBV2
clone size: NA
CDR3 protein: CASSTQRDGNEQFF
CDR3 DNA: TGTGCCAGCAGCACCCAGCGGGACGGCAATGAGCAGTTCTTC

J gene: TRBJ2-2
D gene: NA
V gene: TRBV21-1
clone size: NA
CDR3 protein: CASSKVTRRTSGRFPDTGELFF
CDR3 DNA: TGTGCCAGCAGCAAAGTCACACGCCGGACTAGCGGGAGGTTCCCCGACACCGGGGAGCTGTTTTTT

J gene: TRBJ2-7
D gene: NA
V gene: TRBV10-2
clone size: NA
CDR3 protein: CASSDTGRASEQYF
CDR3 DNA: TGCGCCAGCAGTGACACGGGACGGGCCTCCGAGCAGTACTTC

J gene: TRBJ2-1
D gene: TRBD2
V gene: TRBV5-6
clone size: NA
CDR3 protein: CASSRRLAGDNEQFF
CDR3 DNA: TGTGCCAGCAGCCGTAGGTTAGCGGGGGACAATGAGCAGTTCTTC

J gene: TRBJ2-7
D gene: TRBD2
V gene: TRBV10-3
clone size: NA
CDR3 protein: CAISGLAGINEQYF
CDR3 DNA: TGTGCCATCAGTGGACTAGCGGGAATAAACGAGCAGTACTTC

J gene: TRBJ1-2
D gene: TRBD1
V gene: TRBV6-6
clone size: NA
CDR3 protein: CASSTGTGGAGDGYTF
CDR3 DNA: TGTGCCAGTTCCACCGGGACAGGGGGCGCGGGAGATGGCTACACCTTC

J gene: TRBJ1-1
D gene: NA
V gene: TRBV11-1
clone size: NA
CDR3 protein: CASSLVALGNHTEAFF
CDR3 DNA: TGTGCCAGCAGCTTAGTCGCTCTGGGGAATCACACTGAAGCTTTCTTT